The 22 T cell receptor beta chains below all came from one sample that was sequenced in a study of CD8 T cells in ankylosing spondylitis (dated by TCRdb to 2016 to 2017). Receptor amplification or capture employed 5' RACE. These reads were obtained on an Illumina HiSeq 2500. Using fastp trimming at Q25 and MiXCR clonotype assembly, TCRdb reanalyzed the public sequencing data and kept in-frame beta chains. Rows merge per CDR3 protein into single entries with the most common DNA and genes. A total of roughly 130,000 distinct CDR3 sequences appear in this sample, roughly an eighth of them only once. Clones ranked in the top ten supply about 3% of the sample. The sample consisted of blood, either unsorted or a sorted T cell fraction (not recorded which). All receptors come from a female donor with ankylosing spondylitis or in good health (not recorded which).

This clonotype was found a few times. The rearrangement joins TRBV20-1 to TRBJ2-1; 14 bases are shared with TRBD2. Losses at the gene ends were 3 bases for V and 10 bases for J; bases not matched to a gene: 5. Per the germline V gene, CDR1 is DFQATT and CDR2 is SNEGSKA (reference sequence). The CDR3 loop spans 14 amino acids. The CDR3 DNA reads TGCAGTGCTAGGGGACTAGCGGGAGTTGGAGAGCAGTTCTTC. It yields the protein CSARGLAGVGEQFF.

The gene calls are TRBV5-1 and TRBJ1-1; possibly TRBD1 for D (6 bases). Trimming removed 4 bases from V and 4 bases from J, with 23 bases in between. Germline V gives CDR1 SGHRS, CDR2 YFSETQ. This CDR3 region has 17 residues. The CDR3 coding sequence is TGCGCCAGCAGCCAATTCCCTTCGACAGGCTTGGGCACTGAAGCTTTCTTT. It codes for CASSQFPSTGLGTEAFF.

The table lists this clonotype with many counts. The CDR3 loop reads CSATLKTGTSGTHSTDTQYF. CDR3 DNA sequence: TGCAGTGCTACTCTCAAGACCGGGACTAGCGGTACGCACAGCACAGATACGCAGTATTTT. The genes are TRBV20-1 and TRBJ2-3, with 11 bases identical to TRBD2. Trimming at V came to 4 bases and at J to 0 bases, leaving 18 bases not matched to a gene. This CDR3 contains 20 residues. Germline assignment: CDR1 DFQATT and CDR2 SNEGSKA (reference sequence).

Written as DNA, the CDR3 is TGCAGTGCTAGAGAGGGCCCGGTCCAAGCAGTTTACGAGCAGTACTTC. Its translation is CSAREGPVQAVYEQYF. The J gene is TRBJ2-7, the V gene TRBV20-1; D is uncertain. This CDR3 has 16 amino acids. V lost 0 bases, J lost 4 bases, and 19 bases lay in between. CDR1 and CDR2 (germline): DFQATT, SNEGSKA (reference sequence).

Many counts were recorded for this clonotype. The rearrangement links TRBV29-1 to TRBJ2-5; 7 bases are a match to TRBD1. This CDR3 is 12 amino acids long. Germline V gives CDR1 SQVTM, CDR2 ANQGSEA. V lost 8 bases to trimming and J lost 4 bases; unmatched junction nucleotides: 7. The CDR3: CSLSRDRETQYF. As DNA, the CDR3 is TGCAGCCTGAGCCGGGACAGAGAGACCCAGTACTTC.

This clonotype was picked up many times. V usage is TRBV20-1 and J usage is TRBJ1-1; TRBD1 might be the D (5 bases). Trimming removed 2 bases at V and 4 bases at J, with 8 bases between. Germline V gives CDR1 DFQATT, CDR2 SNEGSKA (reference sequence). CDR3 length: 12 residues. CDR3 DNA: TGCAGTGCTAGATACAGGCTCACTGAAGCTTTCTTT. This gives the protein CSARYRLTEAFF.

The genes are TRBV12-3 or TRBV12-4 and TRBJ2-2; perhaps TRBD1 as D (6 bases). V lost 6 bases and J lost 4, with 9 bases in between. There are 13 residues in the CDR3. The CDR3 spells CASSGTPTGELFF. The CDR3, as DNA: TGTGCCAGCAGCGGGACACCCACCGGGGAGCTGTTTTTT.

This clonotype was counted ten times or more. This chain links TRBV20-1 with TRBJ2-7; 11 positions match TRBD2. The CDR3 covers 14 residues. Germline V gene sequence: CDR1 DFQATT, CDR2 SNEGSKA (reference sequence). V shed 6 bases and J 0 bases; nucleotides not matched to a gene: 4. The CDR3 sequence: CSALAGGSSYEQYF. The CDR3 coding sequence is TGCAGTGCGCTAGCGGGAGGTAGCTCCTACGAGCAGTACTTC.

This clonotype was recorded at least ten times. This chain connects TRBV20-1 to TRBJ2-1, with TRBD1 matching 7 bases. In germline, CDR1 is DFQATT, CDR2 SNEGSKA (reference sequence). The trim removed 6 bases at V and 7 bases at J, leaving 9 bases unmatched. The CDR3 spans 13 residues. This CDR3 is CSALSTGQNEQFF. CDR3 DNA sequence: TGCAGTGCCTTATCGACAGGGCAAAATGAGCAGTTCTTC.

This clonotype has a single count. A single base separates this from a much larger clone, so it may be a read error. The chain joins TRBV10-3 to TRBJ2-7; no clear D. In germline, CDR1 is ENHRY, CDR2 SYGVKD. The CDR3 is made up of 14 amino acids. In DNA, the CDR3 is TGTGCCATCAGTGATGGATTTAGCTCCTACGGGCAGTACTTC. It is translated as CAISDGFSSYGQYF.

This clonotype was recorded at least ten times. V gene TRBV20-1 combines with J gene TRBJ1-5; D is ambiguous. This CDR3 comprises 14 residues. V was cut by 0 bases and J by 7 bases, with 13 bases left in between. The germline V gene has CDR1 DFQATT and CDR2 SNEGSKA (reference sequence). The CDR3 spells CSARDKTPGQPQHF. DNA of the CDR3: TGCAGTGCTAGAGATAAGACCCCTGGGCAGCCCCAGCATTTT.

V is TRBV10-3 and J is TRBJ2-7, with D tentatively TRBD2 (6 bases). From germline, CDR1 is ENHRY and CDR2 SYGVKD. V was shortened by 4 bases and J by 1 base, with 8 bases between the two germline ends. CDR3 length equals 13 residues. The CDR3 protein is CAISGGGSYEQYF. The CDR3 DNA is TGTGCCATCAGTGGTGGGGGGTCCTACGAGCAGTACTTC.

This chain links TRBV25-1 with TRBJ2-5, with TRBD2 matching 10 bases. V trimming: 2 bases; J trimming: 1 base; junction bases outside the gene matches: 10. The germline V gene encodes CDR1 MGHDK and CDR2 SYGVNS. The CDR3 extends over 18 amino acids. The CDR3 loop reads CASSEGPSGRGTQETQYF. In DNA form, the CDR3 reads TGTGCCAGCAGTGAAGGCCCTAGCGGGAGAGGGACCCAAGAGACCCAGTACTTC.

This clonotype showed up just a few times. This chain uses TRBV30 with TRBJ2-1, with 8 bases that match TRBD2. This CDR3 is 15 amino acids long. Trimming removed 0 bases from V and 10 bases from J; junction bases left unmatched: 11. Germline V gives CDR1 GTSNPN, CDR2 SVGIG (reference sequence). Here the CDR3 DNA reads TGTGCCTGGAGTGTCTTAGCGGGGTTCGGGCGGGAGCAGTTCTTC. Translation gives CAWSVLAGFGREQFF.

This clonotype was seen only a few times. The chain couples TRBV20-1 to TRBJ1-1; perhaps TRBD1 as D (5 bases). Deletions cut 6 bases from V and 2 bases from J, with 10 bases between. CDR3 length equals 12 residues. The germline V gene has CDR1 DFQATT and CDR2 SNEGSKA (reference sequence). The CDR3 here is CSAQTDNTEAFF. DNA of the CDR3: TGCAGTGCCCAGACAGATAACACTGAAGCTTTCTTT.

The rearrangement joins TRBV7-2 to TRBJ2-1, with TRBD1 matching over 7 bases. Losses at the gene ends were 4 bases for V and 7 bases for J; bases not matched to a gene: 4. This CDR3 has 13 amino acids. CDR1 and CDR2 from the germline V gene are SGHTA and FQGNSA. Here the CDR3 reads CASSSTGVNEQFF. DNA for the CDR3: TGTGCCAGCAGCTCTACAGGGGTTAATGAGCAGTTCTTC. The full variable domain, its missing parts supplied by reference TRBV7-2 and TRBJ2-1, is GAGVSQSPSNKVTEKGKDVELRCDPISGHTALYWYRQSLGQGLEFLIYFQGNSAPDKSGLPSDRFSAERTGGSVSTLTIQRTQQEDSAVYLCASSSTGVNEQFFGPGTRLTVL.

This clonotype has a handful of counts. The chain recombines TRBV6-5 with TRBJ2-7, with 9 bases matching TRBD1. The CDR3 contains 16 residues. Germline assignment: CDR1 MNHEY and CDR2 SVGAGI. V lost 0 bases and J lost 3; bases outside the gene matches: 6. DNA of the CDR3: TGTGCCAGCAGTTACTCGTCGGACAGGGGTTACTACGAGCAGTACTTC. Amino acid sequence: CASSYSSDRGYYEQYF.

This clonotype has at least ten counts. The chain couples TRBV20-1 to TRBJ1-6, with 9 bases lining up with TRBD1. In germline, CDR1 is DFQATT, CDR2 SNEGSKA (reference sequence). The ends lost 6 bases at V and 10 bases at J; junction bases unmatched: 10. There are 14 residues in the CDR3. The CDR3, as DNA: TGCAGTGCAAAACCGGGACAGGGCAGGTCACCCCTCCACTTT. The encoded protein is CSAKPGQGRSPLHF.

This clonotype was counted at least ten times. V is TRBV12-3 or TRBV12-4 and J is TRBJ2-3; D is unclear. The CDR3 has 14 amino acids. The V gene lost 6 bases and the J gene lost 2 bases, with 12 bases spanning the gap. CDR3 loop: CASSPGTLTDTQYF. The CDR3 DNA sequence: TGTGCCAGCAGCCCCGGTACCCTCACAGATACGCAGTATTTT.

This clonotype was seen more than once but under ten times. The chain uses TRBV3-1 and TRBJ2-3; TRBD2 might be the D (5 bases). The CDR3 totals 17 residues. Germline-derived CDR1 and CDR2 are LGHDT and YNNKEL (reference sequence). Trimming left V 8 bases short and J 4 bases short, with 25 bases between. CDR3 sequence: CASSRQGPGSRADTQYF. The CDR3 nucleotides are TGTGCCAGCTCACGACAAGGACCCGGGTCGAGGGCAGATACGCAGTATTTT.

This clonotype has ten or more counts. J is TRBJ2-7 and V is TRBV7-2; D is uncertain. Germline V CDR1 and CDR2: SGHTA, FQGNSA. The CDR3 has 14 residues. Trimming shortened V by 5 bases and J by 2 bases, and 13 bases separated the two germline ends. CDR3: CASSPTGNTYEQYF. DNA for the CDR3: TGTGCCAGCAGCCCCACCGGAAACACCTACGAGCAGTACTTC. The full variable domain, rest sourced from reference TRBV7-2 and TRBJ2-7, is GAGVSQSPSNKVTEKGKDVELRCDPISGHTALYWYRQSLGQGLEFLIYFQGNSAPDKSGLPSDRFSAERTGGSVSTLTIQRTQQEDSAVYLCASSPTGNTYEQYFGPGTRLTVT.

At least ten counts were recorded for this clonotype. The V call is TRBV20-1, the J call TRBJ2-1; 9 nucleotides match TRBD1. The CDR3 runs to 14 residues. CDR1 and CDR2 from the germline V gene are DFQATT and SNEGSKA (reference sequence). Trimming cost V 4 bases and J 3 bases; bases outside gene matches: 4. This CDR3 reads CSAIQGAGYNEQFF. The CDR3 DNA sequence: TGCAGTGCTATACAGGGGGCGGGCTACAATGAGCAGTTCTTC.